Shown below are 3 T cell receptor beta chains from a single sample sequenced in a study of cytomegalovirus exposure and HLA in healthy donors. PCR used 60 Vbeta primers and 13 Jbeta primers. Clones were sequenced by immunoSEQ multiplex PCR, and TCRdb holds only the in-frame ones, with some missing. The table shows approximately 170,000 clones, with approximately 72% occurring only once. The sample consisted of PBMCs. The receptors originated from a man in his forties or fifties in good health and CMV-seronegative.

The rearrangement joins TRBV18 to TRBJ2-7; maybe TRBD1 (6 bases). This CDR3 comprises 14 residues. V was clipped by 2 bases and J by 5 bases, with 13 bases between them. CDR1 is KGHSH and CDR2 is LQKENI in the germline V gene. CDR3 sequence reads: CASSPAAGDNEQYF. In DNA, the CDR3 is TGTGCCAGCTCACCAGCGGCAGGGGATAACGAGCAGTACTTC.

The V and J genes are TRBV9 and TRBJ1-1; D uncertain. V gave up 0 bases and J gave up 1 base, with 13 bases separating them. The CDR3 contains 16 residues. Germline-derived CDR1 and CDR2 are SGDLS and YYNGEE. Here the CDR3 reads CASSVGAIPRNTEAFF. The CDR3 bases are TGTGCCAGCAGCGTAGGGGCCATTCCTCGGAACACTGAAGCTTTCTTT.

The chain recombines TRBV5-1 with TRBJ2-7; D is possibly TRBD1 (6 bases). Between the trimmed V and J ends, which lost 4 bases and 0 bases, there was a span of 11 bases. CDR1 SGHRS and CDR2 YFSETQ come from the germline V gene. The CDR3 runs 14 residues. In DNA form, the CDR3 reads TGCGCCAGCAGCCCCCAGGACAGCTCCTACGAGCAGTACTTC. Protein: CASSPQDSSYEQYF.